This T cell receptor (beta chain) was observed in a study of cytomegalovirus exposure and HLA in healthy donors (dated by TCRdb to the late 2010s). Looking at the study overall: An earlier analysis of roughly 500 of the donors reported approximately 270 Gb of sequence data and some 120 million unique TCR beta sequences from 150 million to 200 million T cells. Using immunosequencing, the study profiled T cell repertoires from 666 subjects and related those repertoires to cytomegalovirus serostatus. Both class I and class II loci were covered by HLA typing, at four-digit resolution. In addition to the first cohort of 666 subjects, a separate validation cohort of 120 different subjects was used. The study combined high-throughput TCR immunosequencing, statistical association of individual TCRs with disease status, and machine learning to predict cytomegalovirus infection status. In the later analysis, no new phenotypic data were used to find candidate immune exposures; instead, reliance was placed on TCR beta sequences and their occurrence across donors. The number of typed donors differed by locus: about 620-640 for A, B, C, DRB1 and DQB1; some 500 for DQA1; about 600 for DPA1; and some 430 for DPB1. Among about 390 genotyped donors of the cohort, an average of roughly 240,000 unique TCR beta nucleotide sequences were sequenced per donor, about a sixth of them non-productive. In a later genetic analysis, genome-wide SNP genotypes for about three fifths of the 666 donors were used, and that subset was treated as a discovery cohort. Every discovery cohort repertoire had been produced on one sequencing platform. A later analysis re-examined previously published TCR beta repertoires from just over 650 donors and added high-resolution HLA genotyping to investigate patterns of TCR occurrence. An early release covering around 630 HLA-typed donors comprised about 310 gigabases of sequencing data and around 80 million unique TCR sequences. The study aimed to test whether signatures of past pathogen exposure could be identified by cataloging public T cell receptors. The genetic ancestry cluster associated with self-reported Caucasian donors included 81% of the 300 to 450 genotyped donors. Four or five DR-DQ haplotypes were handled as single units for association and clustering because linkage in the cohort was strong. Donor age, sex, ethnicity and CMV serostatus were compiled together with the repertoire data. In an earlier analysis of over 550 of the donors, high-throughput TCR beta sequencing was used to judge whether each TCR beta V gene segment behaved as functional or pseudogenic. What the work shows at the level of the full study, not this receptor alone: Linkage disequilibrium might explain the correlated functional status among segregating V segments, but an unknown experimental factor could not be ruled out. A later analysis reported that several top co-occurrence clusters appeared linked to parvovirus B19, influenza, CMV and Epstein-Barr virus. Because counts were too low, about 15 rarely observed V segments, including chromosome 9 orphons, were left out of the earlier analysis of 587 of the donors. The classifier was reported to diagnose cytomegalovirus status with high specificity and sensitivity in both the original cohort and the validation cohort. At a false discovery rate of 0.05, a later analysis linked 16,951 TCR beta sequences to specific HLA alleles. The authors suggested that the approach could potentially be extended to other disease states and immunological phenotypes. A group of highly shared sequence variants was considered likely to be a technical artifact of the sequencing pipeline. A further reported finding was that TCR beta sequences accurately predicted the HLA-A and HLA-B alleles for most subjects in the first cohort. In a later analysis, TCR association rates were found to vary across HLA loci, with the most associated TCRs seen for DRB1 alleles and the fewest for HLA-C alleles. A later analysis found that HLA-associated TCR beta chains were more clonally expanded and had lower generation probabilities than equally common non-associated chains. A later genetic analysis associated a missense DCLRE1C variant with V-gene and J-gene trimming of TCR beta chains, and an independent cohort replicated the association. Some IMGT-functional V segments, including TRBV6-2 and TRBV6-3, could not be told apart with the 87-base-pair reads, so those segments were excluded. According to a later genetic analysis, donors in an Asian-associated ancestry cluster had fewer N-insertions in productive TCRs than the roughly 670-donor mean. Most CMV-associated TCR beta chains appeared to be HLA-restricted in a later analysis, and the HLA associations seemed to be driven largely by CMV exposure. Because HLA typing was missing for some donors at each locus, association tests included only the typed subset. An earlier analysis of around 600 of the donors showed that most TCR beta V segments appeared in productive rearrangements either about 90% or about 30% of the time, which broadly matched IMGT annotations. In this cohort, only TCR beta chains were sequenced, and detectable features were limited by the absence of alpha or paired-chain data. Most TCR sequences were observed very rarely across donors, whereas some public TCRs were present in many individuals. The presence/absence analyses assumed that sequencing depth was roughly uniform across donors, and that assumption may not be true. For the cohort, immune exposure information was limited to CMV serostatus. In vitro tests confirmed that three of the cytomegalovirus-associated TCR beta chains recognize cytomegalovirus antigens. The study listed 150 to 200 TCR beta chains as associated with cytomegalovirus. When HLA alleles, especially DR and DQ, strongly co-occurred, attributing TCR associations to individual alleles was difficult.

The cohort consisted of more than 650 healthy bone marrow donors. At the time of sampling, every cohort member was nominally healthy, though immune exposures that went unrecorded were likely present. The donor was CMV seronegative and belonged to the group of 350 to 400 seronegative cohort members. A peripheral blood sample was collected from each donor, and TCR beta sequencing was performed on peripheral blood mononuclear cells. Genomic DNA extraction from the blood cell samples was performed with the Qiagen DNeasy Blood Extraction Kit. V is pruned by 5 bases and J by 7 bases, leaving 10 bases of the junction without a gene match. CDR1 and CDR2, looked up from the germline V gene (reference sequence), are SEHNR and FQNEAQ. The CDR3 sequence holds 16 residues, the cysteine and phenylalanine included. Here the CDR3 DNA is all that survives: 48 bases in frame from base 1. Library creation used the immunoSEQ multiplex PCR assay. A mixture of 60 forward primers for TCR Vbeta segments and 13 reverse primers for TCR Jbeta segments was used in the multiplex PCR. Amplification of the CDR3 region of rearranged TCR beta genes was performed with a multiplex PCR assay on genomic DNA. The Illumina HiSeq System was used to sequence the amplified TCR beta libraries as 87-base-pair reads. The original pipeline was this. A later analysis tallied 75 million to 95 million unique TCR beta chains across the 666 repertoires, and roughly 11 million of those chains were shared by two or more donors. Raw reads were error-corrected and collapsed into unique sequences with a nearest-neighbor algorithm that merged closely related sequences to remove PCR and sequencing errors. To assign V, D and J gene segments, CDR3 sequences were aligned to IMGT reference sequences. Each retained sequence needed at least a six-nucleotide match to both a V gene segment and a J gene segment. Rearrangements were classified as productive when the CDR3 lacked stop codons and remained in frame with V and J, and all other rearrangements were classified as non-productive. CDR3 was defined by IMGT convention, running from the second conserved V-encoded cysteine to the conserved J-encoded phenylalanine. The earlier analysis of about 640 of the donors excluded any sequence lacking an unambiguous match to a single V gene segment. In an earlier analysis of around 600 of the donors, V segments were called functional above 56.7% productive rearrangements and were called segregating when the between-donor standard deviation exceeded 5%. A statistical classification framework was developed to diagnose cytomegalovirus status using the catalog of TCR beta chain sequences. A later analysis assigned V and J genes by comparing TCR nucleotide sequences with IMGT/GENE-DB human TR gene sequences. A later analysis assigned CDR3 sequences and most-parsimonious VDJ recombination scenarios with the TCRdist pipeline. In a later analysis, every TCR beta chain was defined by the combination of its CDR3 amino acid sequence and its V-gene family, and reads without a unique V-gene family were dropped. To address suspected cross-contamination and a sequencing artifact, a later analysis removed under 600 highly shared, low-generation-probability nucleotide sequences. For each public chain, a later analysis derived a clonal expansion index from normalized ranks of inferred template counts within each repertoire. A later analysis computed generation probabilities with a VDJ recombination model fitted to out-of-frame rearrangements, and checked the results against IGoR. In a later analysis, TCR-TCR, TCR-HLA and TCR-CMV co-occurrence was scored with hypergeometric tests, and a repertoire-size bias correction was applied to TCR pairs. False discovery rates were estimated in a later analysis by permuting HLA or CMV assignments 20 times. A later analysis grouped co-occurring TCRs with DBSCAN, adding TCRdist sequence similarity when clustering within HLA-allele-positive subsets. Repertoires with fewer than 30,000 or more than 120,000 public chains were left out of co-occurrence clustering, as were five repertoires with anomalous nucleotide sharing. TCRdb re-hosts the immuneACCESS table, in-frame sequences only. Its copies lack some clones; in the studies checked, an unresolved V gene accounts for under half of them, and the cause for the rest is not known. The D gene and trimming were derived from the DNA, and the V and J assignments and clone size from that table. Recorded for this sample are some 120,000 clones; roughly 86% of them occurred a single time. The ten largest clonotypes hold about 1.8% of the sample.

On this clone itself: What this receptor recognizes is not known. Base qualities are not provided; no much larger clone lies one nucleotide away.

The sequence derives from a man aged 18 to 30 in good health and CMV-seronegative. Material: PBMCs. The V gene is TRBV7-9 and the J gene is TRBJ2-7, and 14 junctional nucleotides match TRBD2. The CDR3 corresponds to CASSTSRLAGGSEQYF. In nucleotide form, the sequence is TGTGCCAGCAGCACCTCACGACTAGCGGGGGGGTCGGAGCAGTACTTC.